The 22 T cell receptor beta chains below were found in one sample sequenced in a study of cytomegalovirus exposure and HLA in healthy donors. The PCR had 60 Vbeta and 13 Jbeta primers. Some clones are missing from TCRdb's copy, which holds only in-frame ones; the method was immunoSEQ multiplex PCR. This table holds 100,000 to 150,000 clones, approximately 80% found once. Specimen: PBMCs. Receptors were obtained from a man aged 40-49 years in good health and CMV-seronegative.

The chain has TRBV29-1 and TRBJ1-2; possibly TRBD1 for D (5 bases). The CDR3 is 11 amino acids. V was cut by 0 bases and J by 10 bases, with 9 bases left in between. Germline V lookup: CDR1 SQVTM, CDR2 ANQGSEA. CDR3 sequence: CSVEDNRHYTF. The CDR3 bases are TGCAGCGTTGAAGATAACAGGCACTACACCTTC.

The chain combines TRBV10-3 with TRBJ2-7; 8 bases agree with TRBD2. CDR1 ENHRY and CDR2 SYGVKD come from the germline V gene. CDR3 size: 14 residues. Trimming removed 9 bases from V and 0 bases from J; junction bases left unmatched: 7. This CDR3 reads CAIWAGGVSYEQYF. Here the CDR3 DNA reads TGTGCCATTTGGGCCGGGGGGGTCTCCTACGAGCAGTACTTC.

V is TRBV2 and J is TRBJ1-5, with unresolved D. Deletions cut 4 bases from V and 5 bases from J, with 12 bases between. This CDR3 is built from 14 residues. CDR1 SNHLY and CDR2 FYNNEI come from the germline V gene. CDR3 coding DNA: TGTGCCAGCAGTGTTACGTCGACTTATCAGCCCCAGCATTTT. It codes for CASSVTSTYQPQHF.

This clone was seen a handful of times. DNA for the CDR3: TGCGCCAGCAGCCAAGGCAGGTTCGGCGGCTACACCTTC. Protein: CASSQGRFGGYTF. This chain uses TRBV4-1 with TRBJ1-2; D is unresolved. CDR1 MGHRA and CDR2 YSYEKL come from the germline V gene. V was clipped by 1 base and J by 8 bases, with 11 bases between them. This CDR3 contains 13 residues.

The chain links TRBV6-1 to TRBJ2-5, with D perhaps matching TRBD2 (6 bases). The CDR3 loop spans 16 amino acids. CDR1 and CDR2 from the germline V gene are MNHNS and SASEGT. V was trimmed by 4 bases and J by 5 bases, leaving 20 bases between them. CDR3 in DNA: TGTGCCAGCAGTGTTCTGAGGGACTCCCGCGGCGAGACCCAGTACTTC. Translated: CASSVLRDSRGETQYF.

The chain employs TRBV7-2 and TRBJ2-2; D gene ambiguous. Trimming pared 5 bases from V and 3 bases from J, leaving 10 bases between. Germline lookup yields CDR1 SGHTA and CDR2 FQGNSA. The CDR3 loop spans 14 amino acids. For the CDR3, the DNA is TGTGCCAGCAGCCAACGACACGACACCGGGGAGCTGTTTTTT. Amino acids: CASSQRHDTGELFF.

This chain links TRBV11-3 with TRBJ1-1; D remains ambiguous. There are 13 residues in the CDR3. Germline CDR1 SGHNT, CDR2 YENEEA. V lost 3 bases to trimming and J lost 5 bases, with 10 bases between them. The DNA of the CDR3 is TGTGCCAGCAGCTTCAGTCAGGTAACTGAAGCTTTCTTT. Residues: CASSFSQVTEAFF. The full variable domain, its missing parts supplied by reference TRBV11-3 and TRBJ1-1, is EAGVVQSPRYKIIEKKQPVAFWCNPISGHNTLYWYLQNLGQGPELLIRYENEEAVDDSQLPKDRFSAERLKGVDSTLKIQPAELGDSAVYLCASSFSQVTEAFFGQGTRLTVV.

The chain is built from TRBV4-1 and TRBJ1-4; D uncertain. V lost 2 bases and J lost 4, with 8 bases in between. The germline V gene encodes CDR1 MGHRA and CDR2 YSYEKL. CDR3 size: 14 residues. As DNA, the CDR3 is TGCGCCAGCAGCCAACAGGCCGTTAATGAAAAACTGTTTTTT. Amino acids: CASSQQAVNEKLFF.

V and J are TRBV6-5 and TRBJ2-3, with D tentatively TRBD2 (5 bases). The V gene's germline CDR1 is MNHEY and CDR2 SVGAGI. This CDR3 contains 14 residues. Trimming took off 7 bases at V and 1 base at J, with 12 bases between the two ends. CDR3 protein: CASKLAGGTDTQYF. CDR3 coding DNA: TGTGCCAGCAAACTCGCCGGGGGCACAGATACGCAGTATTTT.

The genes are TRBV5-6 and TRBJ2-7; 8 nucleotides line up with TRBD1. The germline CDR1 and CDR2 sequences are SGHDT and YYEEEE. This CDR3 is built from 14 residues. V lost 1 base, J lost 5 bases, and 5 bases stayed unmatched. The CDR3 DNA reads as TGTGCCAGCAGCTTGAACAGGGGGTATGACGAGCAGTACTTC. Its translation is CASSLNRGYDEQYF.

This CDR3 is CASNHWTAEGGKPQHF. The CDR3, as DNA: TGTGCCAGCAACCATTGGACGGCTGAAGGGGGAAAGCCCCAGCATTTT. This chain joins TRBV16 and TRBJ1-5; D may be TRBD1 (6 bases). Germline V gene lookup returns CDR1 KGHSY and CDR2 FQNENV. With 7 bases removed from V and 8 bases from J, the gap between germline ends came to 24 bases. The CDR3 has 16 amino acids.

The rearrangement uses TRBV7-2 and TRBJ2-1; D is perhaps TRBD2 (5 bases). V lost 5 bases and J lost 6, with 14 bases in between. The germline gives CDR1 SGHTA, CDR2 FQGNSA. This CDR3 is built from 14 residues. The CDR3 DNA follows: TGTGCCAGCAGCCGATCGACGGGGTCCAATGAGCAGTTCTTC. Encoded protein: CASSRSTGSNEQFF.

This clone showed up just once. This chain links TRBV9 with TRBJ1-2; 12 positions agree with TRBD1. Germline CDR1 is SGDLS and CDR2 is YYNGEE. This CDR3 is built from 18 residues. Unmatched junction bases numbered 15, after V lost 3 bases and J lost 6 bases. In DNA, the CDR3 is TGTGCCAGCAGCGACCAATACTCCGGGACAGGGGGCGCCAATGGCTACACCTTC. Translation: CASSDQYSGTGGANGYTF.

This chain links TRBV5-1 with TRBJ2-2; 8 bases line up with TRBD1. Losses at the gene ends were 3 bases for V and 4 bases for J; bases not matched to a gene: 11. Germline loops: CDR1 SGHRS, CDR2 YFSETQ. The length of the CDR3 is 17 residues. CDR3 region: CASSWYHGQGFTGELFF. CDR3 nucleotide sequence: TGCGCCAGCAGCTGGTACCATGGACAGGGCTTCACCGGGGAGCTGTTTTTT.

This clone has just a few counts. J is TRBJ1-6 and V is TRBV27; D ambiguous. The CDR3 is 13 residues long. Trimming left V 6 bases short and J 7 bases short, with 10 bases between. Germline assignment: CDR1 MNHEY and CDR2 SMNVEV (reference sequence). The CDR3 nucleotides read TGTGCCAGCAGGAGAGGGCTGAATTCACCCCTCCACTTT. This codes for CASRRGLNSPLHF.

The rearrangement joins TRBV19 to TRBJ1-6, with 7 bases lining up with TRBD1. The CDR3 totals 15 residues. V dropped 10 bases and J dropped 3; count of bases not matched to a gene: 9. Germline CDR1 is LNHDA and CDR2 is SQIVND (reference sequence). The CDR3 is CATRDRGFYNSPLHF. The CDR3 bases are TGTGCCACCCGGGACAGAGGTTTCTATAATTCACCCCTCCACTTT.

The J gene is TRBJ2-7, the V gene TRBV18, with TRBD1 matching 7 bases. Per germline, CDR1 KGHSH and CDR2 LQKENI. This CDR3 comprises 13 residues. Trimming cost V 2 bases and J 3 bases; bases outside gene matches: 1. CDR3 DNA: TGTGCCAGCTCACCATCAGGGGGCTACGAGCAGTACTTC. Translated, it gives CASSPSGGYEQYF.

The gene calls are TRBV7-9 and TRBJ1-1; D not certain. The V and J ends lost 3 bases and 10 bases respectively, with 12 bases between them. CDR1 and CDR2 (germline): SEHNR, FQNEAQ (reference sequence). The CDR3 loop spans 12 amino acids. The CDR3 here is CASSLPSRAAFF. For the CDR3, the DNA is TGTGCCAGCAGCTTGCCGTCGAGGGCAGCTTTCTTT.

This chain uses TRBV5-1 with TRBJ2-5, with unresolved D. With 0 bases removed from V and 3 bases from J, the gap between germline ends came to 21 bases. This CDR3 has 18 amino acids. Germline V gene sequence: CDR1 SGHRS, CDR2 YFSETQ. The CDR3 DNA sequence: TGCGCCAGCAGCTTGGTTTACGAGAACCCCCCACCCGAAGAGACCCAGTACTTC. Protein: CASSLVYENPPPEETQYF.

The chain uses TRBV27 and TRBJ2-5; D is ambiguous. V was clipped by 5 bases and J by 2 bases, with 9 bases between them. The CDR3 totals 13 residues. The germline gives CDR1 MNHEY, CDR2 SMNVEV (reference sequence). The CDR3, as DNA: TGTGCCAGCAGTCCCCTCGGGCAAGAGACCCAGTACTTC. Translating gives CASSPLGQETQYF.

V and J are TRBV27 and TRBJ1-1; D is undetermined. Per germline, CDR1 MNHEY and CDR2 SMNVEV (reference sequence). The CDR3 length is 17 residues. V was shortened by 0 bases and J by 1 base, with 15 bases between the two germline ends. CDR3 nucleotides: TGTGCCAGCAGTTTATCCCTGAGACACGATGAGAACACTGAAGCTTTCTTT. Protein: CASSLSLRHDENTEAFF.

V and J are TRBV28 and TRBJ2-5, with TRBD2 matching 8 bases. Matching the DNA end better, TRBJ2-7 makes the J call doubtful. Germline V lookup: CDR1 MDHEN, CDR2 SYDVKM. CDR3 length equals 14 residues. The CDR3 is CASSYRGGIREQYF. The DNA for the CDR3 is TGTGCCAGCAGTTACCGCGGGGGGATCCGCGAGCAGTACTTC.